Below, 24 T cell receptor beta chains from the same sample are listed, as sequenced in a study of T-cell memory formation after mild COVID-19. A single record per CDR3 protein comes from TCRdb applying MiXCR to the 5' RACE reads. The sample has 58,000 or so distinct CDR3 sequences; around 30% are singletons. The sequencing input was PBMCs or a T cell subset sorted from them (not recorded which). All receptors come from a man aged 18 to 30 who had mild COVID-19 (a few samples of this study predate the infection). Cell type and time point are not known.

This clonotype came up a few times. The genes are TRBV4-1 and TRBJ2-2; D is possibly TRBD2 (6 bases). Trimming removed 4 bases at V and 6 bases at J, with 12 bases between. This CDR3 region has 14 residues. Germline CDR1 and CDR2: MGHRA and YSYEKL. This CDR3 reads CASSRGASPGELFF. CDR3 in DNA: TGCGCCAGCAGCCGCGGGGCCTCCCCCGGGGAGCTGTTTTTT.

This clonotype was recorded once. The V call is TRBV6-6, the J call TRBJ1-5; 8 nucleotides agree with TRBD1. With 6 bases clipped from V and 0 bases from J, the junction kept 4 bases outside the gene matches. Per germline, CDR1 MNHNY and CDR2 SVGAGI (reference sequence). The CDR3 runs 15 residues. In DNA, the CDR3 is TGTGCCAGCAGGGCACAGGGGGTTAGCAATCAGCCCCAGCATTTT. This encodes CASRAQGVSNQPQHF.

This sequence joins TRBV7-6 and TRBJ2-3; D not certain. The germline V gene encodes CDR1 SGHVS and CDR2 FNYEAQ. This CDR3 is 13 amino acids long. V was cut by 1 base and J by 6 bases, with 8 bases left in between. CDR3 sequence reads: CASSLEFWDTQYF. CDR3 bases: TGTGCCAGCAGCTTAGAGTTTTGGGATACGCAGTATTTT. Variable domain in full (rest from reference TRBV7-6 and TRBJ2-3): GAGVSQSPRYKVTKRGQDVALRCDPISGHVSLYWYRQALGQGPEFLTYFNYEAQQDKSGLPNDRFSAERPEGSISTLTIQRTEQRDSAMYRCASSLEFWDTQYFGPGTRLTVL.

The chain uses TRBV5-1 and TRBJ2-3, with 7 bases aligning to TRBD2. The V segment lost 1 base and the J segment 2 bases; nucleotides outside the gene matches: 10. Germline V lookup: CDR1 SGHRS, CDR2 YFSETQ. The CDR3 spans 17 residues. The CDR3 here is CASSLWSSGSPTDTQYF. The CDR3 DNA sequence: TGCGCCAGCAGCTTGTGGAGTAGCGGGTCCCCCACAGATACGCAGTATTTT.

The chain has TRBV23-1 and TRBJ2-5; D ambiguous. TRBV23-1 is an ORF; its function is uncertain. The CDR3 totals 15 residues. Trimming removed 0 bases at V and 5 bases at J, with 13 bases between. The CDR3 DNA sequence: TGCGCCAGCAGTCAATCTGGCCAGATATGCGAGACCCAGTACTTC. Translation: CASSQSGQICETQYF.

The sample holds a few counts of this clonotype. The chain couples TRBV12-3 or TRBV12-4 to TRBJ2-3; D remains unclear. Between the trimmed V and J ends, which lost 3 bases and 0 bases, there was a span of 7 bases. This CDR3 comprises 14 residues. CDR3 sequence reads: CASSFAQSTDTQYF. CDR3 coding DNA: TGTGCCAGCAGTTTTGCCCAGAGCACAGATACGCAGTATTTT.

Comments on this clonotype: The germline gene is not matched at one end of the junction; a read error may be the cause. The chain is built from TRBV7-2 and TRBJ1-6; D is ambiguous. The CDR3 is 12 amino acids. The germline CDR1 and CDR2 sequences are SGHTA and FQGNSA. The DNA for the CDR3 is TGTGCCAGCAGCTTAGGTGGGCCACCCCTCAACTTT. It is translated as CASSLGGPPLNF. Looking up the rest from reference TRBV7-2 and TRBJ1-6 gives the full variable domain: GAGVSQSPSNKVTEKGKDVELRCDPISGHTALYWYRQSLGQGLEFLIYFQGNSAPDKSGLPSDRFSAERTGGSVSTLTIQRTQQEDSAVYLCASSLGGPPLNFGNGTRLTVT.

The chain couples TRBV6-4 to TRBJ2-1; 8 bases are a match to TRBD1. V trimming: 6 bases; J trimming: 9 bases; junction bases outside the gene matches: 7. CDR1 and CDR2 (germline): MRHNA, SNTAGT. This CDR3 has 13 residues. CDR3 protein: CASSPGGNFEQFF. The CDR3 bases are TGTGCCAGCAGCCCAGGGGGCAATTTTGAGCAGTTCTTC.

V usage is TRBV9 and J usage is TRBJ2-1; D perhaps matches TRBD1 (5 bases). V was cut by 0 bases and J by 5 bases, with 9 bases left in between. Germline-derived CDR1 and CDR2 are SGDLS and YYNGEE. The length of the CDR3 is 14 residues. This CDR3 reads CASSVAGSDNEQFF. The CDR3 region has the DNA TGTGCCAGCAGCGTAGCAGGGTCCGACAATGAGCAGTTCTTC.

Only a few counts were recorded for this clonotype. This sequence joins TRBV4-1 and TRBJ2-5; 10 bases are shared with TRBD2. V lost 4 bases, J lost 4 bases, and 9 bases stayed unmatched. This CDR3 spans 16 amino acids. The germline CDR1 and CDR2 sequences are MGHRA and YSYEKL. CDR3 sequence: CASSPQRGGRRETQYF. In DNA form, the CDR3 reads TGCGCCAGCAGCCCGCAGCGGGGGGGCAGAAGAGAGACCCAGTACTTC.

There are a few counts of this clonotype. CDR3 coding DNA: TGCAGTGCTGGTACATCTACCCACTCCTACGAGCAGTACTTC. It specifies CSAGTSTHSYEQYF. This rearrangement joins TRBV20-1 to TRBJ2-7; D gene unclear. The V end was cut by 5 bases, the J end by 0 bases, with 14 bases between. The CDR3 extends over 14 amino acids. Germline CDR1 DFQATT, CDR2 SNEGSKA (reference sequence).

This clonotype appeared a few times. The gene calls are TRBV7-9 and TRBJ2-7, with D possibly matching TRBD1 (5 bases). V lost 6 bases and J lost 2, with 8 bases in between. The CDR3 covers 12 residues. The germline V gene encodes CDR1 SEHNR and CDR2 FQNEAQ (reference sequence). CDR3: CASSQGTYEQYF. CDR3 DNA sequence: TGTGCCAGCAGTCAGGGAACCTACGAGCAGTACTTC. The full variable domain, its missing parts supplied by reference TRBV7-9 and TRBJ2-7, is DTGVSQNPRHKITKRGQNVTFRCDPISEHNRLYWYRQTLGQGPEFLTYFQNEAQLEKSRLLSDRFSAERPKGSFSTLEIQRTEQGDSAMYLCASSQGTYEQYFGPGTRLTVT.

This rearrangement joins TRBV7-9 to TRBJ2-4, with D maybe TRBD2 (6 bases). The CDR3 length is 12 residues. Germline CDR1 is SEHNR and CDR2 is FQNEAQ (reference sequence). Trimming removed 5 bases at V and 11 bases at J, with 13 bases between. CDR3 DNA: TGTGCCAGCAGCCATGCGGACTACTTTCAGTACTTC. Amino acid sequence: CASSHADYFQYF.

The chain employs TRBV2 and TRBJ2-1; 15 positions agree with TRBD2. CDR1 and CDR2 from the germline V gene are SNHLY and FYNNEI. V was pared by 7 bases and J by 8 bases, with 9 bases of the junction left unmatched. This CDR3 contains 16 residues. CDR3 sequence: CASTPRTSGGADEQFF. CDR3 coding DNA: TGTGCCAGCACCCCTCGGACTAGCGGGGGGGCGGATGAGCAGTTCTTC.

The V and J genes are TRBV29-1 and TRBJ2-2; a weak D match, TRBD2 (6 bases). CDR1 and CDR2 (germline): SQVTM, ANQGSEA. The length of the CDR3 is 13 residues. DNA of the CDR3: TGCAGTGGTCGGCGGGGGAACACCGGGGAGCTGTTTTTT. Its translation: CSGRRGNTGELFF.

This clonotype appeared many times. This chain links TRBV6-1 with TRBJ2-1; D gene unclear. CDR3 length equals 13 residues. The germline V gene has CDR1 MNHNS and CDR2 SASEGT. Between the trimmed V and J ends, which lost 0 bases and 6 bases, there was a span of 6 bases. CDR3: CASSEAELNEQFF. CDR3 DNA sequence: TGTGCCAGCAGTGAAGCCGAACTCAATGAGCAGTTCTTC.

This chain connects TRBV11-2 to TRBJ2-3; 8 nucleotides agree with TRBD2. The V gene end was trimmed by 3 bases and the J gene end by 1 base; junction bases not matched to a gene: 0. This CDR3 is 14 amino acids long. CDR1 SGHAT and CDR2 FQNNGV come from the germline V gene. The DNA of the CDR3 is TGTGCCAGCAGCTTTAGCGGGGGCACAGATACGCAGTATTTT. Translation gives CASSFSGGTDTQYF. Drawing the rest from reference TRBV11-2 and TRBJ2-3, the complete variable domain is EAGVAQSPRYKIIEKRQSVAFWCNPISGHATLYWYQQILGQGPKLLIQFQNNGVVDDSQLPKDRFSAERLKGVDSTLKIQPAKLEDSAVYLCASSFSGGTDTQYFGPGTRLTVL.

There are a few counts of this clonotype. The chain couples TRBV5-1 to TRBJ1-5, with 9 positions matching TRBD1. This CDR3 is 14 amino acids long. Germline CDR1 SGHRS, CDR2 YFSETQ. With V trimmed by 4 bases and J by 7 bases, 6 bases remained unmatched. The CDR3 sequence is CASSRGTGGQPQHF. The CDR3, as DNA: TGCGCCAGCAGCCGAGGAACAGGGGGCCAGCCCCAGCATTTT.

The chain uses TRBV7-9 and TRBJ2-7, with unresolved D. This CDR3 contains 15 residues. The germline V and J ends were trimmed by 0 bases and 0 bases, with 9 bases remaining between them. Per germline, CDR1 SEHNR and CDR2 FQNEAQ (reference sequence). The CDR3 sequence: CASSLAGPSSYEQYF. For the CDR3, the DNA is TGTGCCAGCAGCTTAGCAGGGCCCTCCTCCTACGAGCAGTACTTC. The full variable domain, its missing parts supplied by reference TRBV7-9 and TRBJ2-7, is DTGVSQNPRHKITKRGQNVTFRCDPISEHNRLYWYRQTLGQGPEFLTYFQNEAQLEKSRLLSDRFSAERPKGSFSTLEIQRTEQGDSAMYLCASSLAGPSSYEQYFGPGTRLTVT.

This clonotype was recorded at least ten times. V is TRBV7-8 and J is TRBJ2-3, with 8 bases lining up with TRBD1. The CDR3 has 15 amino acids. Germline V gene data show CDR1 as SGHVS and CDR2 as FQNEAQ. The ends lost 4 bases at V and 4 bases at J; junction bases unmatched: 7. The CDR3 sequence: CASSSPDRAPDTQYF. As DNA, the CDR3 is TGTGCCAGCAGCTCCCCGGACAGGGCCCCAGATACGCAGTATTTT.

The table lists this clonotype with a few counts. The chain employs TRBV4-3 and TRBJ2-6; no firm D call. V was trimmed by 3 bases and J by 0 bases, leaving 3 bases between them. The CDR3 length is 14 residues. Germline V CDR1 and CDR2: LGHNA, YSLEER. The chain's CDR3 is CASSHRSGANVLTF. Here the CDR3 DNA reads TGCGCCAGCAGCCATCGCTCTGGGGCCAACGTCCTGACTTTC.

This clonotype has only a few counts. The chain carries TRBV27 and TRBJ2-1, with 11 bases that match TRBD1. The CDR3 spans 15 residues. Trimming removed 5 bases from V and 10 bases from J; junction bases left unmatched: 10. Germline values: CDR1 MNHEY, CDR2 SMNVEV (reference sequence). As DNA, the CDR3 is TGTGCCAGCAGTCCCGGGACAGGGGGAAAGGGCGAGCAGTTCTTC. Residues: CASSPGTGGKGEQFF.

This clonotype was observed a few times. The chain combines TRBV24-1 with TRBJ1-2, with D possibly TRBD1 on 5 matching bases. Germline CDR1 reads KGHDR; CDR2 reads SFDVKD. V lost 5 bases and J 6 bases, leaving 12 bases between the germline ends. The CDR3 covers 13 residues. The CDR3 here is CATSASGGDGYTF. The CDR3, as DNA: TGTGCCACCAGTGCCTCGGGGGGTGATGGCTACACCTTC.

In its sample, this clonotype was seen many times. V is TRBV20-1 and J is TRBJ1-5, with a possible D match to TRBD1 (5 bases). The CDR3 sequence is 14 residues long. Germline CDR1 DFQATT, CDR2 SNEGSKA (reference sequence). V lost 0 bases to trimming and J lost 2 bases, with 8 bases between them. The CDR3 loop reads CSARDLGGNQPQHF. Here the CDR3 DNA reads TGCAGTGCTAGAGATCTAGGGGGCAATCAGCCCCAGCATTTT.